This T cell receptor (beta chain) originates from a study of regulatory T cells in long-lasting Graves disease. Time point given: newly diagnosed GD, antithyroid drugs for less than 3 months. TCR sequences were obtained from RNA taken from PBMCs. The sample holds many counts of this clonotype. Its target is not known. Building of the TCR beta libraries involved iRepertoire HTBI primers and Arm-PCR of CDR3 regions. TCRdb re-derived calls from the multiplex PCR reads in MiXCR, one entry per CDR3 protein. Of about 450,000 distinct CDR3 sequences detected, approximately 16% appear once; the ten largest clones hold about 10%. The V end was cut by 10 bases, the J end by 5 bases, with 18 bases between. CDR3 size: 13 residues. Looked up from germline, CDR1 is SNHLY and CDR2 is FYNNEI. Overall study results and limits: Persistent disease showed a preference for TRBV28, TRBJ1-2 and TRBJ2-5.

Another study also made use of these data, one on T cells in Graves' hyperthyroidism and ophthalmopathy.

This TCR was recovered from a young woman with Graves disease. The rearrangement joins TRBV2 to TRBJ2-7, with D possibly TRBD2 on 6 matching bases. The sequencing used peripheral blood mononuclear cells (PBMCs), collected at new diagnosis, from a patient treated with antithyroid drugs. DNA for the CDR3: TGTGCCAAGGGACTCCCTCTGGGGGACGAGCAGTACTTC. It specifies CAKGLPLGDEQYF.